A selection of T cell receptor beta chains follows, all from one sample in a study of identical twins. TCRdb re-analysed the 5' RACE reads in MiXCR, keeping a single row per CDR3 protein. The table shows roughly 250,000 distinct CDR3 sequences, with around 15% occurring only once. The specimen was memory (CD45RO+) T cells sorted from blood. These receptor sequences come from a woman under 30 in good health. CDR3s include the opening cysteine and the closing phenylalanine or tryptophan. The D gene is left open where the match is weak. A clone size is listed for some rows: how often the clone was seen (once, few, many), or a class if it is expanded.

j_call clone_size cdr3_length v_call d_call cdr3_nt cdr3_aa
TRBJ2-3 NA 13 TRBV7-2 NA TGTGCCAGCAGCGCGACCATTTCCCATACGCAGTATTTT CASSATISHTQYF
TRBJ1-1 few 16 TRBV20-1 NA TGCAGTGCTAGAACCTTGCGGGGGGGTATGAACACTGAAGCTTTCTTT CSARTLRGGMNTEAFF
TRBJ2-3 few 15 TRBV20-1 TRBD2 TGCAGTGCCCGCCCCCCTAGCGGGGGGGCAGATACGCAGTATTTT CSARPPSGGADTQYF
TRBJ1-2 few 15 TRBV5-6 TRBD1 TGTGCCAGCAGCCTCGGGACAGCGGAAAACTATGGCTACACCTTC CASSLGTAENYGYTF
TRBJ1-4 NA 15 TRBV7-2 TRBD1 TGTGCCAGCAGCTATCCGACAGGGTTCAATGAAAAACTGTTTTTT CASSYPTGFNEKLFF
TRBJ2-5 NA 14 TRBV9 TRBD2 TGTGCCAGCAGCGCCGGGGCGGGAGAAGAGACCCAGTACTTC CASSAGAGEETQYF
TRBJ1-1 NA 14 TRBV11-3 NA TGTGCCAGCAGCTTATTCAGGGATGGCACTGAAGCTTTCTTT CASSLFRDGTEAFF
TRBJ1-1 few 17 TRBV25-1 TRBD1 TGTGCCAGCAGTGAATATCAGCCCAGGACAGGGAACACTGAAGCTTTCTTT CASSEYQPRTGNTEAFF
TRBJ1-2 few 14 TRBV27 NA TGTGCCAGCAGTTCTGGCCGGGGGAGTTATGGCTACACCTTC CASSSGRGSYGYTF
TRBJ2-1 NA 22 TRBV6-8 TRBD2 TGTGCCAGCAGCCGACTACTGGTTACCGGGACTAGCGGGAGGAGGGGGGGGAATGAGCAGTTCTTC CASSRLLVTGTSGRRGGNEQFF
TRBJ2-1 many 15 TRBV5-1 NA TGCGCCAGCAGCTTGGGGGCAGGTTACTACAATGAGCAGTTCTTC CASSLGAGYYNEQFF
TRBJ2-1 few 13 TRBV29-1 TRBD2 TGCAGAAATGAGCGGGAGGGCCTGGTTTGGCAGTTCTTC CRNEREGLVWQFF
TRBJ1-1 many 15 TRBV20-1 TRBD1 TGCAGTGCTCTTCCCCCGACAGGGGTTAACACTGAAGCTTTCTTT CSALPPTGVNTEAFF
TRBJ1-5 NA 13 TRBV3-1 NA TGTGCCAGCAGCCAAGGCCTCAATCAGCCCCAGCATTTT CASSQGLNQPQHF
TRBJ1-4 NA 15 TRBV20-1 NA TGCAGTGCTAGAGATCCCGCAGGGAGTGGCGAAAAACTGTTTTTT CSARDPAGSGEKLFF
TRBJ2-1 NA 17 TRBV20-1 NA TGCAGTGCTAGGGTCTACCCAATTTCGAGCTCCTACAATGAGCAGTTCTTC CSARVYPISSSYNEQFF
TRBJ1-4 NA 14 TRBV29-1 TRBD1 TGCAGCGTGGGAGCAGGGACAGCTAATGAAAAACTGTTTTTT CSVGAGTANEKLFF
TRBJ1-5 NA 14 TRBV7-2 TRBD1 TGTGCCAGCAGCTTGACAGGGTGGTACCAGCCCCAGCATTTT CASSLTGWYQPQHF
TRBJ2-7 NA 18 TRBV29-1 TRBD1 TGCAGCCCCATCTCAACGGGACAGCATCAAGGACACTCCTACGAGCAGTACTTC CSPISTGQHQGHSYEQYF
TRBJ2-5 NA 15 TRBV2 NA TGTGCCAGCGGTCAGGACCGATCATTCCAAGAGACCCAGTACTTC CASGQDRSFQETQYF
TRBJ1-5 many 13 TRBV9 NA TGTGCCAGCAGCTTCAGTACAAATCAGCCCCAGCATTTT CASSFSTNQPQHF
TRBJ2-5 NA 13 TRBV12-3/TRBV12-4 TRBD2 TGTGCCAGCAGTGGCGGGAGAGTGGAGACCCAGTACTTC CASSGGRVETQYF
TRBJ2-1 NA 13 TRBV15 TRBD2 TGTGCCACCAGAAGCGGGGGAGGTGTTGAGCAGTTCTTC CATRSGGGVEQFF
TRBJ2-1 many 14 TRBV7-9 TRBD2 TGTGCCAGCAGGACTAGCGGAGTATACAATGAGCAGTTCTTC CASRTSGVYNEQFF
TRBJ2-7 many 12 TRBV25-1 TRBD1 TGTGCCAGCAGTTGGGACAGGGACGAGCAGTACTTC CASSWDRDEQYF
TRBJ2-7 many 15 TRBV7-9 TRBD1 TGTGCCAGCAGCCTTTCCCGGGACAGGGACTACGAGCAGTACTTC CASSLSRDRDYEQYF
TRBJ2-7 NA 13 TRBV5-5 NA TGTGCCAGCAGCTTACAGGGAAACTACGAGCAGTACTTC CASSLQGNYEQYF
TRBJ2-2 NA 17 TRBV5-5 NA TGTGCCAGCAGCTCCCGGCCAACGGGAGATGGAGGCGGGGAGCTGTTTTTT CASSSRPTGDGGGELFF
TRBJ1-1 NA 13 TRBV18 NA TGTGCCAGCTCAGAAGGGACGGGGCGGGAAGCTTTCTTT CASSEGTGREAFF
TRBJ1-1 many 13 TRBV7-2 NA TGTGCCAGCAGCTTTAAGGGAAGCACTGAAGCTTTCTTT CASSFKGSTEAFF
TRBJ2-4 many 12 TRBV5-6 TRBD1 TGTGCCAGCAGCTTGGTGGGACAGGGAAGATACTTC CASSLVGQGRYF
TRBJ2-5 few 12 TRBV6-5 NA TGTGCCAGCGGGGGGGCCCTGGAGACCCAGTACTTC CASGGALETQYF
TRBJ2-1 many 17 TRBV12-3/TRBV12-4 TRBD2 TGTGCCAGCAGTTGGGGAATACTAGCGGGGGCCTACAATGAGCAGTTCTTC CASSWGILAGAYNEQFF
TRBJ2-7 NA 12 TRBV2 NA TGTGCCAGCAGTGGACAAATTTACGAGCAGTACTTC CASSGQIYEQYF
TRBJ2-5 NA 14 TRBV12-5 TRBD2 TGTGCTAGTGGTTCCGGGACTAGCGGGGAGACCCAGTACTTC CASGSGTSGETQYF
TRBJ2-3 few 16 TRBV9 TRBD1 TGTGCCAGCAGCTCGAGAGGGACAGCTCGCACAGATACGCAGTATTTT CASSSRGTARTDTQYF
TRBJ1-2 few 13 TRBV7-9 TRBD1 TGTGCCAGCAGCTTAAAACAGGGGAATGGCTACACCTTC CASSLKQGNGYTF
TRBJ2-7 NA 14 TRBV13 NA TGTGCCAGCAGCTTCCGGTCACCCCCCTACGAGCAGTACTTC CASSFRSPPYEQYF
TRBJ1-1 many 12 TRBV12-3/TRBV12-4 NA TGTGCCAGCAGTATCAACCACTTTGAAGCTTTCTTT CASSINHFEAFF
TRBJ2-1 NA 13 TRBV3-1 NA TGTGCCAGCAGCCGGTCGGACCGCAATGAGCAGTTCTTC CASSRSDRNEQFF
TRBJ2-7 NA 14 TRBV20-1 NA TGCAGTGCTAGAGACTCCGGGGGCCCCTACGAGCAGTACTTC CSARDSGGPYEQYF
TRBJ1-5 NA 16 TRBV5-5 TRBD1 TGTGCCAGCAGCTTGGACAGGGGCAGTGGCAATCAGCCCCAGCATTTT CASSLDRGSGNQPQHF
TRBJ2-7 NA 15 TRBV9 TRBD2 TGTGCCAGCAGCACCGGACTAGCGGGAGCGGGAGAGCAGTACTTC CASSTGLAGAGEQYF
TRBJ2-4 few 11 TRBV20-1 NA TGCAGTGCTAGTCATAGTGGCATTCAGTACTTC CSASHSGIQYF
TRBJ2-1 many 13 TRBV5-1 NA TGCGCCAGCAGCGCGGGGGACAACAATGAGCAGTTCTTC CASSAGDNNEQFF
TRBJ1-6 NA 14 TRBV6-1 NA TGTGCCAGCAGTACAGAAAAGATGAATTCACCCCTCCACTTT CASSTEKMNSPLHF
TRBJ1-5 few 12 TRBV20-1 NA TGCAGTGCTACGACGGTAAATCAGCCCCAGCATTTT CSATTVNQPQHF
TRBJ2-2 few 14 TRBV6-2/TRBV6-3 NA TGTGCCACCCATCGATTAGAGAACACCGGGGAGCTGTTTTTT CATHRLENTGELFF
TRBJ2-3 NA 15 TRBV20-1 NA TGCAGTGCTATGCTTAGCCTTACTCTCACAGATACGCAGTATTTT CSAMLSLTLTDTQYF
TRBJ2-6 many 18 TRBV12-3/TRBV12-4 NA TGTGCCAGCAGTTCACGTGGGCCGTATGGGGCTGGGGCCAACGTCCTGACTTTC CASSSRGPYGAGANVLTF
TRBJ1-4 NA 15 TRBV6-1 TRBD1 TGTGCCAGCAGGGAATCACAGGGGGCTAATGAAAAACTGTTTTTT CASRESQGANEKLFF
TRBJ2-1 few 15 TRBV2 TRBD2 TGTGCCAGCAGTGCGGAGACTAGCGGTTCCAATGAGCAGTTCTTC CASSAETSGSNEQFF
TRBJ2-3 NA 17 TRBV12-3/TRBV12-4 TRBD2 TGTGCCAGCAGTTTAAGTCTAGCGGGGGGCCAGGCAGATACGCAGTATTTT CASSLSLAGGQADTQYF
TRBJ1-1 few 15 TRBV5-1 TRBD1 TGCGCCAGCAGCTTGGTACCTTCACAGGGGGTCGAAGCTTTCTTT CASSLVPSQGVEAFF
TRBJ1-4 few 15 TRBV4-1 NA TGCGCCAGCAGCTTAACAGGGAGGACTAATGAAAAACTGTTTTTT CASSLTGRTNEKLFF
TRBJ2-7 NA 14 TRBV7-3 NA TGTGCCAGCAGCTTAAGCGGCGGGGCGGACGAGCAGTACTTC CASSLSGGADEQYF
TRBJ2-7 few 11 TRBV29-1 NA TGCAGCGTTGCATGGAACTACGAGCAGTACTTC CSVAWNYEQYF
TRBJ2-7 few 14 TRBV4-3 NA TGCGCCAGCAGCCAAGATTTCCGGTCGTACGAGCAGTACTTC CASSQDFRSYEQYF
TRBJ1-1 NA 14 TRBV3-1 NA TGTGCCAGCAGCCTGCGACAGGCCAACACTGAAGCTTTCTTT CASSLRQANTEAFF
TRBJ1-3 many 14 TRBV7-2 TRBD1 TGTGCCAGCAGCTCTGGACAGGCGGGAAACACCATATATTTT CASSSGQAGNTIYF